The 16 T cell receptor beta chains below all came from one sample that was sequenced in a study of T cell responses to AZD1222 COVID-19 vaccine. Generated by immunoSEQ multiplex PCR, the TCRdb table keeps only in-frame clones and is missing some. The table includes tens of thousands of clones, about 92% detected once. This material consisted of peripheral blood, taken 28 days after the second AZD1222 dose. The receptors originated from an adult who received the AZD1222 COVID-19 vaccine.

The V gene is TRBV3-1 (or the pseudogene TRBV3-2), the J gene TRBJ2-5; D is perhaps TRBD1 (6 bases). V lost 6 bases and J 5 bases, leaving 13 bases between the germline ends. The V gene's germline CDR1 is LGHDT and CDR2 YNNKEL (reference sequence). The CDR3 spans 13 residues. The CDR3 sequence: CASRPGQSETQYF. The CDR3 DNA is TGTGCCAGCAGGCCCGGACAGTCTGAGACCCAGTACTTC.

CDR3 residues: CASSIGFFSSYNEQFF. The CDR3 DNA sequence: TGTGCCAGTAGTATAGGGTTCTTCAGCTCCTACAATGAGCAGTTCTTC. V and J are TRBV19 and TRBJ2-1; D is undetermined. This CDR3 has 16 amino acids. Trimming shortened V by 1 base and J by 0 bases, and 10 bases separated the two germline ends. Per germline, CDR1 LNHDA and CDR2 SQIVND (reference sequence). Full variable domain (missing parts from reference TRBV19 and TRBJ2-1): DGGITQSPKYLFRKEGQNVTLSCEQNLNHDAMYWYRQDPGQGLRLIYYSQIVNDFQKGDIAEGYSVSREKKESFPLTVTSAQKNPTAFYLCASSIGFFSSYNEQFFGPGTRLTVL.

The chain has TRBV6-5 and TRBJ1-5; 7 positions match TRBD1. The CDR3 loop spans 13 amino acids. Germline trimming cut 4 bases from V and 7 bases from J; bases unmatched to any gene: 4. The germline gives CDR1 MNHEY, CDR2 SVGAGI. The CDR3 DNA reads as TGTGCCAGCAGTTTACAGGGGTCCCAGCCCCAGCATTTT. This encodes CASSLQGSQPQHF.

The chain carries TRBV30 and TRBJ2-7; D is ambiguous. Trimming pared 0 bases from V and 3 bases from J, leaving 6 bases between. CDR1 is GTSNPN and CDR2 is SVGIG in the germline V gene (reference sequence). This CDR3 comprises 12 residues. CDR3 amino acids: CAWSVGNYEQYF. The DNA for the CDR3 is TGTGCCTGGAGTGTGGGCAACTACGAGCAGTACTTC.

The chain couples TRBV27 to TRBJ1-1; D ambiguous. Looked up from germline, CDR1 is MNHEY and CDR2 is SMNVEV (reference sequence). The CDR3 is made up of 14 amino acids. V was clipped by 6 bases and J by 1 base, with 12 bases between them. In DNA, the CDR3 is TGTGCCAGCAGGTATGGACCGCAGAACACTGAAGCTTTCTTT. This encodes CASRYGPQNTEAFF.

CDR3 protein: CAISESRGGEQYF. In DNA form, the CDR3 reads TGTGCCATCAGTGAATCCAGAGGCGGGGAGCAGTACTTC. The chain uses TRBV10-3 and TRBJ2-7, with D possibly TRBD2 on 5 matching bases. This CDR3 is 13 amino acids long. V shed 3 bases and J shed 7 bases, with 13 bases lying between them. CDR1 and CDR2 (germline): ENHRY, SYGVKD.

Here the CDR3 DNA reads TGTGCCAGCAGTTTATATACGACAACCTTGAACACTGAAGCTTTCTTT. Translated, it gives CASSLYTTTLNTEAFF. This chain connects TRBV27 to TRBJ1-1; D remains ambiguous. The CDR3 consists of 16 residues. V shed 1 base and J shed 0 bases, with 12 bases lying between them. Germline CDR1 is MNHEY and CDR2 is SMNVEV (reference sequence).

This chain links TRBV7-2 with TRBJ1-1; 9 bases match TRBD1. Germline CDR1 SGHTA, CDR2 FQGNSA. The CDR3 is 15 residues long. Trimming took 5 bases from V and 1 from J; bases not matched to a gene: 5. CDR3 region: CASSPWTGANTEAFF. As DNA, the CDR3 is TGTGCCAGCAGCCCTTGGACAGGGGCGAACACTGAAGCTTTCTTT.

The chain carries TRBV27 and TRBJ1-5; 8 bases map to TRBD1. Per the germline V gene, CDR1 is MNHEY and CDR2 is SMNVEV (reference sequence). This CDR3 comprises 15 residues. V dropped 0 bases and J dropped 3; count of bases not matched to a gene: 1. This CDR3 reads CASSLSQGVNQPQHF. CDR3 coding DNA: TGTGCCAGCAGTTTATCACAGGGGGTCAATCAGCCCCAGCATTTT.

V and J are TRBV29-1 and TRBJ2-4, with TRBD2 matching 14 bases. Germline V CDR1 and CDR2: SQVTM, ANQGSEA. CDR3 length: 15 residues. After removal of 0 bases from V and 7 bases from J, the junction contained 2 bases not matched to a gene. The CDR3 DNA follows: TGCAGCGTTGAAGATAGACTAGCGGGGGGGAACATTCAGTACTTC. Its translation: CSVEDRLAGGNIQYF.

V gene TRBV11-2 combines with J gene TRBJ2-1, with 8 bases that match TRBD1. Germline CDR1 and CDR2: SGHAT and FQNNGV. Germline trimming cut 7 bases from V and 8 bases from J; bases unmatched to any gene: 10. CDR3 length: 14 residues. CDR3 nucleotides: TGTGCCAGCAACCCGGACAGGGACGGGCATGAGCAGTTCTTC. It specifies CASNPDRDGHEQFF.

This clone was observed a few times. One end of the junction varies from germline; a read error may be responsible. V is TRBV6-1 and J is TRBJ2-7; TRBD1 aligns across 7 bases. Germline CDR1 and CDR2: MNHNS and SASEGT. The CDR3 has 12 residues. The CDR3 bases are TGTGCCAGCTGTGACAGGGCCCACGAGCAGTACTTC. Translation: CASCDRAHEQYF.

Comment on this clone: Other DNA sequences within the sample encode an identical CDR3. The chain is built from TRBV7-8 and TRBJ1-4; 9 bases map to TRBD1. V lost 1 base to trimming and J lost 5 bases; unmatched junction nucleotides: 2. The CDR3 sequence is 15 residues long. Germline values: CDR1 SGHVS, CDR2 FQNEAQ. DNA for the CDR3: TGTGCCAGCAGCTTAGGGGGACAGGGAAATGAAAAACTGTTTTTT. It encodes CASSLGGQGNEKLFF.

This clone has just one count. J is TRBJ1-5 and V is TRBV28; 9 bases are a match to TRBD1. The CDR3 covers 16 residues. CDR1 is MDHEN, CDR2 SYDVKM, per germline. J lost 2 bases, V lost 6 bases, and 8 bases had no gene match. The CDR3 protein is CASSPWTGAGNQPQHF. In DNA, the CDR3 is TGTGCCAGCAGCCCTTGGACAGGGGCCGGCAATCAGCCCCAGCATTTT. The variable domain in full, completed from reference TRBV28 and TRBJ1-5, reads DVKVTQSSRYLVKRTGEKVFLECVQDMDHENMFWYRQDPGLGLRLIYFSYDVKMKEKGDIPEGYSVSREKKERFSLILESASTNQTSMYLCASSPWTGAGNQPQHFGDGTRLSIL.

A few counts support this clone. V usage is TRBV5-4 and J usage is TRBJ1-2; D unresolved. The CDR3 runs to 16 residues. Trimming removed 0 bases at V and 4 bases at J, with 16 bases between. CDR1 is SGHNT, CDR2 YYREEE, per germline (reference sequence). This chain's CDR3 is CASSLAAWGTIYGYTF. Here the CDR3 DNA reads TGTGCCAGCAGCTTGGCCGCGTGGGGTACAATCTATGGCTACACCTTC.

The V and J genes are TRBV5-1 and TRBJ2-2; 9 bases fit TRBD1. CDR3 length equals 16 residues. V shed 1 base and J 5 bases; nucleotides not matched to a gene: 6. Germline lookup yields CDR1 SGHRS and CDR2 YFSETQ. This chain's CDR3 is CASSLSGQGRTGELFF. In DNA form, the CDR3 reads TGCGCCAGCAGCTTGTCGGGACAGGGTAGAACCGGGGAGCTGTTTTTT. Variable domain in full (rest from reference TRBV5-1 and TRBJ2-2): KAGVTQTPRYLIKTRGQQVTLSCSPISGHRSVSWYQQTPGQGLQFLFEYFSETQRNKGNFPGRFSGRQFSNSRSEMNVSTLELGDSALYLCASSLSGQGRTGELFFGEGSRLTVL.